Listed here are 19 T cell receptor beta chains from one sample, sequenced in a study of cytomegalovirus exposure and HLA in healthy donors. PCR employed 60 Vbeta and 13 Jbeta primers. The repertoire was sequenced with immunoSEQ multiplex PCR; TCRdb's copy has only in-frame clones and lacks some. The table records 250,000 to 350,000 clones, 75% to 90% of them present only once. The sequenced material came from PBMCs. These receptors all come from a man aged 35 to 55 in good health and CMV-seropositive.

The rearrangement joins TRBV5-1 to TRBJ2-7; TRBD2 matches 7 bases. This CDR3 is 15 amino acids long. V lost 0 bases to trimming and J lost 1 base; unmatched junction nucleotides: 4. The germline V gene has CDR1 SGHRS and CDR2 YFSETQ. CDR3 protein: CASSLVGAGSYEQYF. The DNA for the CDR3 is TGCGCCAGCAGCTTGGTGGGAGCGGGATCCTACGAGCAGTACTTC. Full variable domain (rest looked up from reference TRBV5-1 and TRBJ2-7): KAGVTQTPRYLIKTRGQQVTLSCSPISGHRSVSWYQQTPGQGLQFLFEYFSETQRNKGNFPGRFSGRQFSNSRSEMNVSTLELGDSALYLCASSLVGAGSYEQYFGPGTRLTVT.

This chain connects TRBV5-1 to TRBJ2-1; 10 bases line up with TRBD2. With 4 bases clipped from V and 6 bases from J, the junction kept 10 bases outside the gene matches. Germline-derived CDR1 and CDR2 are SGHRS and YFSETQ. CDR3 length: 16 residues. DNA of the CDR3: TGCGCCAGCAGCCAGAGGGCTAGCGGGAGACTCAATGAGCAGTTCTTC. Encoded protein: CASSQRASGRLNEQFF.

The chain combines TRBV7-9 with TRBJ2-7; D perhaps matches TRBD1 (6 bases). Trimming removed 1 base from V and 2 bases from J, with 12 bases in between. This CDR3 contains 15 residues. Germline-derived CDR1 and CDR2 are SEHNR and FQNEAQ (reference sequence). CDR3 in DNA: TGTGCCAGCAGCTTAGACCCAGGGGCAACCTACGAGCAGTACTTC. This translates into CASSLDPGATYEQYF.

This clone was found once. The rearrangement links TRBV5-6 to TRBJ1-5; D not certain. V dropped 1 base and J dropped 4 bases, with 12 bases sitting between them. Germline lookup yields CDR1 SGHDT and CDR2 YYEEEE. The length of the CDR3 is 15 residues. The CDR3: CASSLRHSDNQPQHF. The CDR3 DNA is TGTGCCAGCAGCTTGAGGCACAGTGATAATCAGCCCCAGCATTTT.

As for this clone: Within the sample, other DNA sequences also encode this same CDR3. The V call is TRBV4-1, the J call TRBJ2-1, with 8 bases matching TRBD2. Germline CDR1 reads MGHRA; CDR2 reads YSYEKL. This CDR3 is built from 16 residues. After removal of 0 bases from V and 1 base from J, the junction contained 2 bases not matched to a gene. CDR3 residues: CASSQEVAGSYNEQFF. CDR3 coding DNA: TGCGCCAGCAGCCAAGAAGTAGCGGGATCCTACAATGAGCAGTTCTTC.

On this clone: A junction end diverges from the germline sequence, so it may reflect a read error. CDR3 sequence reads: CASSLGLRGRNF. The DNA of the CDR3 is TGTGCCAGCAGCTTGGGTTTGAGAGGGCGCAACTTC. The V gene is TRBV5-6, the J gene TRBJ2-5; tentative D call: TRBD2 (5 bases). The CDR3 sequence is 12 residues long. The germline CDR1 and CDR2 sequences are SGHDT and YYEEEE.

This chain links TRBV27 with TRBJ1-5, with a possible D match to TRBD1 (6 bases). This CDR3 spans 15 amino acids. The germline gives CDR1 MNHEY, CDR2 SMNVEV (reference sequence). Deletions cut 4 bases from V and 3 bases from J, with 13 bases between. The CDR3 loop reads CASSSSTGPNQPQHF. CDR3 nucleotide sequence: TGTGCCAGCAGTTCTTCCACAGGGCCCAATCAGCCCCAGCATTTT.

The V call is TRBV5-4, the J call TRBJ2-7; tentative D call: TRBD1 (6 bases). CDR1 is SGHNT, CDR2 YYREEE, per germline (reference sequence). V was clipped by 2 bases and J by 3 bases, with 12 bases between them. The CDR3 sequence is 14 residues long. The CDR3 protein is CASSFRQAGYEQYF. The CDR3 coding sequence is TGTGCCAGCAGCTTCCGACAGGCGGGCTACGAGCAGTACTTC.

V is TRBV4-1 and J is TRBJ2-2; possible D gene TRBD1, 5 bases. Trimming took 1 base from V and 2 from J, leaving 11 bases between them. CDR3 length: 16 residues. Germline values: CDR1 MGHRA, CDR2 YSYEKL. The CDR3, as DNA: TGCGCCAGCAGCCAAGGTGAGACAGCCAACACCGGGGAGCTGTTTTTT. Protein sequence: CASSQGETANTGELFF.

The V call is TRBV30, the J call TRBJ1-1; 7 nucleotides agree with TRBD1. Per the germline V gene, CDR1 is GTSNPN and CDR2 is SVGIG (reference sequence). The CDR3 is 13 residues long. J lost 1 base, V lost 3 bases, and 2 bases had no gene match. The CDR3 DNA sequence: TGTGCCTGGAGCCGACAGGGGAACACTGAAGCTTTCTTT. This sequence encodes CAWSRQGNTEAFF.

This chain joins TRBV28 and TRBJ2-7; D possibly corresponds to TRBD2 (5 bases). CDR1 and CDR2 from the germline V gene are MDHEN and SYDVKM. This CDR3 has 14 amino acids. V was shortened by 3 bases and J by 4 bases, with 13 bases between the two germline ends. CDR3 in amino acids: CASSFRIAKYEQYF. DNA of the CDR3: TGTGCCAGCAGTTTCAGGATAGCGAAGTACGAGCAGTACTTC.

The chain recombines TRBV27 with TRBJ2-3, with 7 bases that match TRBD1. With V trimmed by 10 bases and J by 3 bases, 10 bases remained unmatched. The CDR3 sequence is 14 residues long. Germline V CDR1 and CDR2: MNHEY, SMNVEV (reference sequence). The CDR3: CATALAGGTDTQYF. In nucleotides, the CDR3 is TGTGCCACCGCTTTGGCAGGGGGAACAGATACGCAGTATTTT.

Comment on this clone: Other DNA sequences of this sample code for an identical CDR3. This chain uses TRBV5-1 with TRBJ2-1; no definite D call. CDR1 SGHRS and CDR2 YFSETQ come from the germline V gene. The CDR3 totals 14 residues. V dropped 0 bases and J dropped 3 bases, with 7 bases sitting between them. CDR3 in DNA: TGCGCCAGCAGCTTGGACAGAAGCTACAATGAGCAGTTCTTC. The encoded protein is CASSLDRSYNEQFF.

In DNA, the CDR3 is TGTGCCAGCAGCTCCGGGACAGCTCGGGGCTATGGCTACACCTTC. This encodes CASSSGTARGYGYTF. The chain has TRBV5-4 and TRBJ1-2, with 7 bases fitting TRBD1. The CDR3 extends over 15 amino acids. V shed 3 bases, J shed 4 bases, and the junction held 9 bases outside the gene matches. Germline CDR1 is SGHNT and CDR2 is YYREEE (reference sequence).

The chain employs TRBV6-6 and TRBJ1-3; D might be TRBD1 (6 bases). Germline values: CDR1 MNHNY, CDR2 SVGAGI (reference sequence). Trimming pared 6 bases from V and 1 base from J, leaving 13 bases between. This CDR3 is 15 amino acids long. Here the CDR3 DNA reads TGTGCCAGCAGCCGGACAGTTCCTTCTGGAAACACCATATATTTT. It codes for CASSRTVPSGNTIYF.

The CDR3 loop reads CASSYNRGSSEQYF. The CDR3 nucleotides are TGTGCCAGCAGTTACAACAGGGGGAGCAGCGAGCAGTACTTC. The genes are TRBV28 and TRBJ2-7, with TRBD1 matching over 8 bases. Germline assignment: CDR1 MDHEN and CDR2 SYDVKM. The CDR3 spans 14 residues. Trimming removed 4 bases from V and 6 bases from J; junction bases left unmatched: 8.

V is TRBV5-6 and J is TRBJ1-5, with 8 bases lining up with TRBD1. Trimming took 0 bases from V and 3 from J; bases not matched to a gene: 8. The CDR3 is 17 residues long. CDR1 SGHDT and CDR2 YYEEEE come from the germline V gene. The CDR3 region has the DNA TGTGCCAGCAGCTTGGCACGGACAGGGTTTAACAATCAGCCCCAGCATTTT. This encodes CASSLARTGFNNQPQHF.

Of note for this clone: This specimen includes other DNA sequences encoding the same CDR3. J is TRBJ2-3 and V is TRBV4-1; no reliable D call. Deletions cut 4 bases from V and 1 base from J, with 9 bases between. Germline V gene lookup returns CDR1 MGHRA and CDR2 YSYEKL. This CDR3 spans 14 amino acids. The CDR3: CASSPTSGTDTQYF. The CDR3 DNA sequence: TGCGCCAGCAGCCCCACCAGCGGCACAGATACGCAGTATTTT.

This chain joins TRBV28 and TRBJ2-7; tentative D call: TRBD2 (6 bases). Trimming removed 6 bases at V and 6 bases at J, with 21 bases between. Germline CDR1 is MDHEN and CDR2 is SYDVKM. CDR3 length: 15 amino acids. The CDR3, as DNA: TGTGCCAGCAGCTGGGGGGACTCCTCCCGTCGCGAGCAGTACTTC. Amino acid sequence: CASSWGDSSRREQYF.